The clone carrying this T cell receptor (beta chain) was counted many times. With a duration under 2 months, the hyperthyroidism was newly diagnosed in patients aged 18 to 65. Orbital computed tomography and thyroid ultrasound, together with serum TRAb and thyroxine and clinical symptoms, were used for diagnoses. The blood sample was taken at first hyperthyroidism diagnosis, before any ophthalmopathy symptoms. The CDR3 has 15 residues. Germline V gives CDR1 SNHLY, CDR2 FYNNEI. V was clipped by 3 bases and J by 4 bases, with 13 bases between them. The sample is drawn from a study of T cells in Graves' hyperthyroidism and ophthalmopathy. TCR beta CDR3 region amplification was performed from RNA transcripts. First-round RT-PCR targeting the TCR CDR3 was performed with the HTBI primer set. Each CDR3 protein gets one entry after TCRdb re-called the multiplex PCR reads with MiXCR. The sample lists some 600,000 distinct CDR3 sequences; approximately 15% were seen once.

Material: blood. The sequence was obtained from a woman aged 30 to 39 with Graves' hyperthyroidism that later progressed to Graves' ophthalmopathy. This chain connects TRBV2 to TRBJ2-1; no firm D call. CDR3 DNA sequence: TGTGCCAGCAGTGATGCGATGAGGCATTACAATGAGCAGTTCTTC. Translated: CASSDAMRHYNEQFF.